The rows below give T cell receptor beta chains drawn from one sample of a study of Ad26.COV2.S vaccination and SARS-CoV-2 variants. The table came from immunoSEQ multiplex PCR; TCRdb's copy has only in-frame clones and leaves some out. The sample includes around 500,000 clones, 80% to 90% seen only once; the top ten take 1.5% to 2%. The source material was peripheral blood, sampled in a trial of Ad26.COV2.S vaccine versus placebo. The receptors stem from a person between 18 and 65 years old who received the Ad26.COV2.S COVID-19 vaccine or a placebo. The CDR3 runs from the conserved cysteine through the conserved F or W. D genes are given only for firm matches. Not all rows give a size; the values are once, few, many and, for expanded clones, a class.

TRBD2	.	TRBV30	TRBJ2-3	CAWSFLRGGIDTQYF	TGTGCCTGGAGTTTTCTTCGGGGGGGCATAGATACGCAGTATTTT
TRBD1	once	TRBV19	TRBJ1-1	CASSIAWTGLMNTEAFF	TGTGCCAGTAGTATAGCGTGGACAGGGCTCATGAACACTGAAGCTTTCTTT
.	.	TRBV7-2	TRBJ1-1	CASSKPGALNTEAFF	TGTGCCAGCAGCAAACCAGGGGCGCTGAACACTGAAGCTTTCTTT
.	.	TRBV21-1	TRBJ2-3	CASSNQREGRTDTQYF	TGTGCCAGCAGCAACCAGCGGGAGGGGCGGACAGATACGCAGTATTTT
.	.	TRBV19	TRBJ2-5	CASSNSETQYF	TGTGCCAGTAGTAACTCAGAGACCCAGTACTTC
TRBD1	.	TRBV9	TRBJ2-7	CASGARQGDEQYF	TGTGCCAGCGGGGCTCGACAGGGTGATGAGCAGTACTTC
TRBD1	.	TRBV27	TRBJ1-1	CASSNGQGNTEAFF	TGTGCCAGCAGCAATGGACAGGGGAACACTGAAGCTTTCTTT
.	.	TRBV7-9	TRBJ2-3	CASSPAAGGTDTQYF	TGTGCCAGCAGCCCTGCGGCAGGGGGCACAGATACGCAGTATTTT
.	.	TRBV7-9	TRBJ2-7	CASRLTTGPSSYEQYF	TGTGCCAGCAGACTAACAACCGGGCCGAGCTCCTACGAGCAGTACTTC
.	.	TRBV14	TRBJ2-3	CASSQVPGGGTQYF	TGTGCCAGCAGCCAGGTCCCCGGTGGGGGTACGCAGTATTTT
.	.	TRBV6-5	TRBJ1-6	CASSYSNWDHSPLHF	TGTGCCAGCAGTTACTCGAACTGGGACCATTCACCCCTCCACTTT
TRBD2	.	TRBV13	TRBJ2-7	CASSLRTSGIPYEQYF	TGTGCCAGCAGCTTAAGAACTAGCGGGATACCCTACGAGCAGTACTTC
TRBD1	.	TRBV5-1	TRBJ2-5	CASSLNPGQGETQYF	TGCGCCAGCAGCTTGAATCCGGGACAGGGGGAGACCCAGTACTTC
.	.	TRBV2	TRBJ1-4	CASAPGDWSREKLFF	TGTGCCAGCGCCCCGGGGGATTGGTCTCGTGAAAAACTGTTTTTT
.	.	TRBV6-5	TRBJ2-1	CASSWGDSSLNEQFF	TGTGCCAGCAGTTGGGGGGACTCCTCCCTCAATGAGCAGTTCTTC
.	.	TRBV7-9	TRBJ2-7	CASSFSQPEQYF	TGTGCCAGCAGCTTTAGCCAGCCCGAGCAGTACTTC
.	.	TRBV11-2	TRBJ1-1	CASSLVLGEPEAFF	TGTGCCAGCAGCTTAGTTTTGGGTGAACCTGAAGCTTTCTTT
TRBD1	.	TRBV5-4	TRBJ2-7	CASSRPGQGRSSYEQYF	TGTGCCAGCAGCAGACCGGGACAGGGCCGTAGCTCCTACGAGCAGTACTTC
TRBD2	.	TRBV30	TRBJ2-3	CAWSGLGGVDTQYF	TGTGCCTGGAGTGGTTTGGGGGGGGTTGATACGCAGTATTTT
TRBD1	.	TRBV28	TRBJ2-1	CASKGQGYNEQFF	TGTGCCAGCAAGGGACAGGGGTACAATGAGCAGTTCTTC
TRBD2	.	TRBV27	TRBJ2-3	CASSWLAGGPGTDTQYF	TGTGCCAGCAGTTGGCTAGCGGGAGGGCCGGGCACAGATACGCAGTATTTT
.	.	TRBV15	TRBJ1-5	CATSRVRAGNYSNQPQHF	TGTGCCACCAGCAGAGTGCGGGCGGGGAATTATAGCAATCAGCCCCAGCATTTT
TRBD1	.	TRBV30	TRBJ1-2	CAWRRTGGPRVDGYTF	TGTGCCTGGAGGCGGACAGGAGGACCCAGGGTAGACGGCTACACCTTC
.	.	TRBV7-6	TRBJ1-2	CASGGLGQLGYTF	TGTGCCAGCGGTGGTCTGGGGCAGCTTGGCTACACCTTC
.	.	TRBV27	TRBJ2-3	CASSSRRDTDTQYF	TGTGCCAGCAGTTCCAGGAGGGACACAGATACGCAGTATTTT
.	.	TRBV5-6	TRBJ1-4	CASSLATGPTNEKLFF	TGTGCCAGCAGCTTGGCCACAGGCCCTACTAATGAAAAACTGTTTTTT
.	.	TRBV29-1	TRBJ1-1	CSGQTGGTEAFF	TGCAGCGGACAGACGGGGGGAACTGAAGCTTTCTTT
TRBD1	.	TRBV5-7	TRBJ1-2	CASSLEDRGRFNYGYTF	TGTGCCAGCAGCTTGGAGGACAGGGGGCGGTTTAACTATGGCTACACCTTC
TRBD2	.	TRBV3-1/TRBV3-2	TRBJ2-5	CASSQGLLAGGQQETQYF	TGTGCCAGCAGCCAAGGTCTTCTCGCGGGGGGGCAACAAGAGACCCAGTACTTC
.	.	TRBV29-1	TRBJ2-2	CSVHKAGASNTGELFF	TGCAGCGTTCATAAGGCGGGGGCCTCGAACACCGGGGAGCTGTTTTTT
.	.	TRBV7-3	TRBJ2-3	CASSPGPYGGTDTQYF	TGTGCCAGCAGCCCCGGGCCCTACGGGGGAACAGATACGCAGTATTTT
.	.	TRBV25-1	TRBJ1-2	CASSEYTGGGRYGYTF	TGTGCCAGCAGTGAATATACCGGGGGAGGACGCTATGGCTACACCTTC
TRBD1	.	TRBV6-6	TRBJ2-7	CASSYPSTGSYEQYF	TGTGCCAGCAGTTACCCCTCGACAGGGTCCTACGAGCAGTACTTC
.	.	TRBV10-3	TRBJ2-7	CAISESRADYEQYF	TGTGCCATCAGTGAGTCCCGGGCCGACTACGAGCAGTACTTC
.	.	TRBV9	TRBJ1-6	CASSVRHNSPLHF	TGTGCCAGCAGCGTACGGCACAATTCACCCCTCCACTTT
TRBD2	.	TRBV9	TRBJ2-1	CASSVAPSGPYNEQFF	TGTGCCAGCAGCGTAGCGCCTAGCGGGCCCTACAATGAGCAGTTCTTC
TRBD2	once	TRBV30	TRBJ2-3	CAWRPDHGLAGQYF	TGTGCCTGGAGGCCCGACCACGGGCTAGCGGGGCAGTATTTT
TRBD1	.	TRBV10-3	TRBJ1-6	CAISEGTGRFNSPLHF	TGTGCCATCAGTGAGGGGACAGGGAGATTTAATTCACCCCTCCACTTT
.	.	TRBV27	TRBJ2-7	CASSLRQNAYEQYF	TGTGCCAGCAGTTTACGGCAGAATGCATACGAGCAGTACTTC
TRBD2	.	TRBV9	TRBJ2-5	CASSVEAGAGETQYF	TGTGCCAGCAGCGTAGAAGCGGGGGCCGGGGAGACCCAGTACTTC
TRBD1	few	TRBV7-9	TRBJ1-1	CASSLFTGGAWTEAFF	TGTGCCAGCAGCTTATTTACAGGGGGTGCTTGGACTGAAGCTTTCTTT
TRBD1	.	TRBV6-5	TRBJ1-6	CASRTGQTNSPLHF	TGTGCCAGCAGGACGGGACAGACCAATTCACCCCTCCACTTT
TRBD1	.	TRBV5-1	TRBJ1-3	CASSPRTGSGNTIYF	TGCGCCAGCAGCCCCCGGACAGGCTCCGGAAACACCATATATTTT
TRBD2	.	TRBV4-3	TRBJ2-2	CASSQDFGGAEWGNTGELFF	TGCGCCAGCAGCCAAGATTTCGGGGGGGCCGAGTGGGGGAACACCGGGGAGCTGTTTTTT
TRBD2	.	TRBV5-1	TRBJ2-2	CASSFSGGGTGELFF	TGCGCCAGCAGCTTCTCCGGGGGGGGCACCGGGGAGCTGTTTTTT
.	.	TRBV30	TRBJ2-7	CAWSGQNLYEQYF	TGTGCCTGGAGTGGACAAAACCTCTACGAGCAGTACTTC
TRBD2	.	TRBV30	TRBJ2-3	CAWRLAGTDTQYF	TGTGCCTGGCGTTTAGCGGGGACAGATACGCAGTATTTT
.	once	TRBV21-1	TRBJ2-1	CASKRFGPREFF	TGTGCCAGCAAACGATTTGGCCCAAGGGAGTTCTTC
.	few	TRBV15	TRBJ2-2	CATSQGSDTGELFF	TGTGCCACCAGCCAGGGGTCGGACACCGGGGAGCTGTTTTTT
.	.	TRBV7-8	TRBJ2-7	CASIWGSSYEQYF	TGTGCCAGCATTTGGGGCAGCTCCTACGAGCAGTACTTC